This T cell receptor (beta chain) comes out of a study of T cell repertoires in cytomegalovirus infection. Study-level background: The public TCR beta signatures pointed to both CMV infection and matching HLA type. Study results and limitations: Ex vivo, HLA-C-restricted CMV-specific TCR beta clonotypes prevailed over the rest of the response. People with CMV and the relevant HLA were identified by cumulative public TCR beta family frequency.

This clonotype was recorded at least ten times. As yet, its antigen is unknown. The CDR3 loop spans 13 amino acids. Trimming shortened V by 7 bases and J by 5 bases, and 15 bases separated the two germline ends. Germline V lookup: CDR1 SGHVS, CDR2 FQNEAQ. MiXCR, run by TCRdb on the reads, gives a single entry per CDR3 protein. This table holds hundreds of thousands of distinct CDR3 sequences, less than 20% found once. The clonotype was recovered from a human donor in good health (CMV status not recorded). Some clones in this sample may be carry-over from other donors' samples. Material: PBMCs. The chain employs TRBV7-8 and TRBJ2-7; D is uncertain. This CDR3 is CASTGRLNNEQYF. The CDR3 DNA is TGTGCCAGCACCGGACGTCTAAACAACGAGCAGTACTTC.